A single sample is the source of the 19 T cell receptor beta chains below, sequenced in a study of CD8 T cells in ankylosing spondylitis. One entry per CDR3 protein results from TCRdb running MiXCR on the 5' RACE reads. The sample includes about 31,000 distinct CDR3 sequences, about 7% of them seen just once. The material sequenced was blood, either unsorted or a sorted T cell fraction (not recorded which). The receptors derive from a male donor with ankylosing spondylitis or in good health (not recorded which).

This clonotype has ten or more counts. V is TRBV3-1 and J is TRBJ2-1; 8 positions match TRBD2. The length of the CDR3 is 14 residues. Germline V gene sequence: CDR1 LGHDT, CDR2 YNNKEL (reference sequence). Trimming cost V 5 bases and J 7 bases; bases outside gene matches: 7. The CDR3: CASSSLAGRNEQFF. The CDR3 DNA sequence: TGTGCCAGCAGCTCGTTAGCGGGACGGAATGAGCAGTTCTTC.

This clonotype was recorded many times. V and J are TRBV6-5 and TRBJ2-1, with 9 bases matching TRBD1. The trim removed 5 bases at V and 1 base at J, leaving 9 bases unmatched. From germline, CDR1 is MNHEY and CDR2 SVGAGI. CDR3 length equals 17 residues. CDR3: CASSTSSTGGSYNEQFF. CDR3 nucleotides: TGTGCCAGCAGTACCTCCTCGACAGGGGGATCCTACAATGAGCAGTTCTTC.

The CDR3 nucleotides are TGTGCCAGCAGCTCGGGGATCAGTGAAGCTTTCTTT. It codes for CASSSGISEAFF. The rearrangement links TRBV11-2 to TRBJ1-1, with D uncertain. CDR1 and CDR2 from the germline V gene are SGHAT and FQNNGV. Trimming left V 4 bases short and J 7 bases short, with 10 bases between. The CDR3 extends over 12 amino acids. The variable domain in full, with the rest retrieved from reference TRBV11-2 and TRBJ1-1, is EAGVAQSPRYKIIEKRQSVAFWCNPISGHATLYWYQQILGQGPKLLIQFQNNGVVDDSQLPKDRFSAERLKGVDSTLKIQPAKLEDSAVYLCASSSGISEAFFGQGTRLTVV.

This chain links TRBV5-1 with TRBJ2-7, with 9 bases matching TRBD1. The V segment lost 0 bases and the J segment 2 bases; nucleotides outside the gene matches: 3. The CDR3 runs 15 residues. Germline-derived CDR1 and CDR2 are SGHRS and YFSETQ. The CDR3 sequence: CASSLGTGATYEQYF. For the CDR3, the DNA is TGCGCCAGCAGCTTGGGGACAGGGGCAACCTACGAGCAGTACTTC. Complete variable domain (other parts from reference TRBV5-1 and TRBJ2-7): KAGVTQTPRYLIKTRGQQVTLSCSPISGHRSVSWYQQTPGQGLQFLFEYFSETQRNKGNFPGRFSGRQFSNSRSEMNVSTLELGDSALYLCASSLGTGATYEQYFGPGTRLTVT.

This clonotype ranks as medium-sized. The chain has TRBV3-1 and TRBJ2-7; D may match TRBD1 or TRBD2 (5 bases each). V gave up 0 bases and J gave up 6 bases, with 9 bases separating them. The length of the CDR3 is 13 residues. Germline CDR1 is LGHDT and CDR2 is YNNKEL (reference sequence). CDR3 region: CASSQDLRGEQYF. In DNA form, the CDR3 reads TGTGCCAGCAGCCAAGATCTGAGGGGCGAGCAGTACTTC.

This clonotype was observed at least ten times. The chain carries TRBV20-1 and TRBJ2-7, with D tentatively TRBD2 (7 bases). CDR3 length: 12 amino acids. Germline assignment: CDR1 DFQATT and CDR2 SNEGSKA (reference sequence). CDR3 residues: CTRGGISYEQYF. CDR3 coding DNA: TGCACTAGGGGGGGGATCTCCTACGAGCAGTACTTC.

In its sample, this clonotype was seen many times. This chain joins TRBV20-1 and TRBJ2-3; possibly TRBD2 for D (5 bases). Trimming stripped 5 bases from V and 2 bases from J, with 14 bases between. The germline gives CDR1 DFQATT, CDR2 SNEGSKA (reference sequence). The CDR3 extends over 14 amino acids. The CDR3 reads CSADYDMTTDTQYF. The CDR3 DNA reads TGCAGTGCTGACTACGACATGACCACAGATACGCAGTATTTT.

Ten or more counts support this clonotype. The chain has TRBV12-3 or TRBV12-4 and TRBJ2-7; D not certain. With 5 bases removed from V and 3 bases from J, the gap between germline ends came to 11 bases. This CDR3 region has 13 residues. The CDR3 here is CASSPPPGYEQYF. The CDR3, as DNA: TGTGCCAGCAGTCCCCCCCCGGGCTACGAGCAGTACTTC.

This clonotype has ten or more counts. The genes are TRBV6-1 and TRBJ2-3, with TRBD2 identical over 10 bases. CDR1 is MNHNS, CDR2 SASEGT, per germline. J lost 5 bases, V lost 2 bases, and 4 bases had no gene match. The CDR3 contains 15 residues. Here the CDR3 reads CASSELAGEIDTQYF. For the CDR3, the DNA is TGTGCCAGCAGTGAACTAGCGGGAGAAATAGATACGCAGTATTTT.

The genes are TRBV29-1 and TRBJ2-7; 8 bases match TRBD2. This CDR3 has 14 amino acids. With 4 bases clipped from V and 0 bases from J, the junction kept 5 bases outside the gene matches. Germline V CDR1 and CDR2: SQVTM, ANQGSEA. CDR3 protein: CSVGTLAGSYEQYF. The CDR3, as DNA: TGCAGCGTTGGAACCCTAGCGGGCTCCTACGAGCAGTACTTC.

This clonotype was found many times. This chain uses TRBV3-1 with TRBJ2-7; D possibly corresponds to TRBD2 (5 bases). The CDR3 is 13 amino acids. Germline CDR1 reads LGHDT; CDR2 reads YNNKEL (reference sequence). The V end was cut by 8 bases, the J end by 2 bases, with 13 bases between. CDR3: CASGVSTTYEQYF. The CDR3 bases are TGTGCCAGCGGGGTTTCGACTACCTACGAGCAGTACTTC.

In this sample, this clonotype turned up many times. This rearrangement joins TRBV5-1 to TRBJ2-1; the match to TRBD2 covers 9 bases. V lost 3 bases, J lost 0 bases, and 7 bases stayed unmatched. Germline V gene data show CDR1 as SGHRS and CDR2 as YFSETQ. The CDR3 runs to 17 residues. For the CDR3, the DNA is TGCGCCAGCAGCTCCCTAGCTAGCGGGGCCTCCTACAATGAGCAGTTCTTC. Encoded protein: CASSSLASGASYNEQFF.

This clonotype was recorded many times. The rearrangement links TRBV20-1 to TRBJ2-2; TRBD1 is a possible D gene (6 bases). From germline, CDR1 is DFQATT and CDR2 SNEGSKA (reference sequence). V gave up 2 bases and J gave up 4 bases, with 14 bases separating them. The CDR3 is 15 residues long. CDR3 nucleotide sequence: TGCAGTGCTAGAAGGACAGTAAGAACCACCGGGGAGCTGTTTTTT. This sequence encodes CSARRTVRTTGELFF.

This clonotype was detected many times. The V gene is TRBV29-1, the J gene TRBJ2-3; 7 bases agree with TRBD2. Trimming took 4 bases from V and 5 from J; bases not matched to a gene: 6. Germline assignment: CDR1 SQVTM and CDR2 ANQGSEA. The CDR3 runs 13 residues. CDR3 loop: CSVVRGSLDTQYF. Here the CDR3 DNA reads TGCAGCGTTGTGCGGGGGAGCTTAGATACGCAGTATTTT.

This clonotype was seen repeatedly, ten times or more. The V and J genes are TRBV12-3 or TRBV12-4 and TRBJ1-4; tentatively, D is TRBD1 (6 bases). The CDR3 runs 14 residues. V lost 1 base to trimming and J lost 7 bases, with 10 bases between them. CDR3 DNA: TGTGCCAGCAGTTTAGGTGGACAGATTGAAAAACTGTTTTTT. Encoded protein: CASSLGGQIEKLFF.

This clonotype was counted many times. This sequence joins TRBV12-3 or TRBV12-4 and TRBJ2-5, with D uncertain. The CDR3 is 13 amino acids. Trimming cost V 2 bases and J 7 bases, with 11 bases left between them. DNA of the CDR3: TGTGCCAGCAGTTTATCTGCGTCGGGGACCCAGTACTTC. It codes for CASSLSASGTQYF.

This clonotype was seen repeatedly, ten times or more. This chain joins TRBV29-1 and TRBJ2-3; 11 bases line up with TRBD2. Germline trimming cut 1 base from V and 4 bases from J; bases unmatched to any gene: 10. The CDR3 totals 17 residues. Germline V gene sequence: CDR1 SQVTM, CDR2 ANQGSEA. CDR3 sequence reads: CSVEGLAGGPRSDTQYF. The CDR3 coding sequence is TGCAGCGTTGAAGGGCTAGCGGGAGGCCCGAGATCAGATACGCAGTATTTT.

This clonotype occurred a few times. V is TRBV29-1 and J is TRBJ2-6; TRBD1 is a possible D gene (6 bases). With 4 bases removed from V and 0 bases from J, the gap between germline ends came to 13 bases. The CDR3 consists of 16 residues. Per the germline V gene, CDR1 is SQVTM and CDR2 is ANQGSEA. The CDR3 nucleotides are TGCAGCGTTGCCCGGGACACCGACTCTGGGGCCAACGTCCTGACTTTC. Translating it yields CSVARDTDSGANVLTF.

This clonotype was seen at least ten times. The genes are TRBV2 and TRBJ2-7, with D possibly being TRBD1 or TRBD2 (5 bases each). This CDR3 contains 14 residues. In germline, CDR1 is SNHLY, CDR2 FYNNEI. This chain's CDR3 is CATTSGTASYEQYF. The CDR3 coding sequence is TGTGCGACAACCTCCGGGACGGCCTCCTACGAGCAGTACTTC.